Below, 30 T cell receptor beta chains from the same sample are listed, as sequenced in a study of shared clonotypes between healthy human individuals. Profiled with immunoSEQ multiplex PCR; TCRdb holds only in-frame clones, not every one. Here the sample spans about 2.4 million clones, about 92% being singletons. Sequenced material: naive CD4+ T cells sorted from blood. Regarding subset: CD45RA+ positively selected. The receptor source for this set is a man between 18 and 35 years old in good health.

This clone occurred once. J is TRBJ2-1 and V is TRBV9, with 14 positions matching TRBD2. The J segment lost 4 bases and the V segment lost 0 bases, leaving 3 bases of the junction unmatched. The CDR3 runs to 17 residues. Germline CDR1 and CDR2: SGDLS and YYNGEE. The CDR3 nucleotides read TGTGCCAGCAGCGTAGGGACTAGCGGGGGGCCTTACAATGAGCAGTTCTTC. It is translated as CASSVGTSGGPYNEQFF.

The chain links TRBV2 to TRBJ1-4; no firm D call. V was cut by 3 bases and J by 10 bases, with 24 bases left in between. This CDR3 has 17 residues. Looked up from germline, CDR1 is SNHLY and CDR2 is FYNNEI. CDR3 sequence reads: CASSDPPFGRRGGKLFF. The CDR3, as DNA: TGTGCCAGCAGTGACCCTCCTTTCGGGCGGCGAGGCGGAAAACTGTTTTTT.

The chain is built from TRBV27 and TRBJ2-7; TRBD1 matches at 8 bases. Looked up from germline, CDR1 is MNHEY and CDR2 is SMNVEV (reference sequence). Unmatched junction bases numbered 9, after V lost 4 bases and J lost 1 base. The CDR3 consists of 16 residues. This CDR3 reads CASSSRNRGKSYEQYF. The CDR3 bases are TGTGCCAGCAGTTCGAGAAACAGGGGGAAGTCCTACGAGCAGTACTTC.

As DNA, the CDR3 is TGTGCCAGCAGTTACGCAGGGACTACAGATACGCAGTATTTT. Its translation: CASSYAGTTDTQYF. V gene TRBV6-6 combines with J gene TRBJ2-3; tentative D call: TRBD2 (6 bases). The V end lost 2 bases, the J end lost 3 bases, and 9 bases lay between the germline ends. CDR1 is MNHNY and CDR2 is SVGAGI in the germline V gene (reference sequence). This CDR3 is 14 amino acids long.

The DNA for the CDR3 is TGTGCCAGCAGGCGGACAGGGTACGACCACGAGCAGTACTTC. Protein: CASRRTGYDHEQYF. The V and J genes are TRBV5-5 and TRBJ2-7; TRBD1 aligns across 8 bases. Trimming removed 5 bases from V and 5 bases from J; junction bases left unmatched: 9. The V gene's germline CDR1 is SGHKS and CDR2 YYEKEE (reference sequence). This CDR3 spans 14 amino acids.

This rearrangement joins TRBV14 to TRBJ1-6; D call uncertain. Germline V lookup: CDR1 SGHDN, CDR2 FVKESK. This CDR3 region has 16 residues. V gave up 0 bases and J gave up 5 bases, with 11 bases separating them. Here the CDR3 DNA reads TGTGCCAGCAGCCAAGATACCGGCAGCAATAATTCACCCCTCCACTTT. Its translation: CASSQDTGSNNSPLHF.

This chain uses TRBV11-2 with TRBJ2-2; 8 nucleotides match TRBD2. After removal of 11 bases from V and 1 base from J, the junction contained 3 bases not matched to a gene. Germline lookup yields CDR1 SGHAT and CDR2 FQNNGV. The CDR3 loop spans 13 amino acids. CDR3 in amino acids: CADGGVNTGELFF. The CDR3 bases are TGTGCCGACGGGGGGGTGAACACCGGGGAGCTGTTTTTT.

The V and J genes are TRBV5-1 and TRBJ2-7; TRBD2 aligns across 10 bases. V lost 1 base to trimming and J lost 3 bases; unmatched junction nucleotides: 10. The germline V gene encodes CDR1 SGHRS and CDR2 YFSETQ. The CDR3 extends over 17 amino acids. The CDR3, as DNA: TGCGCCAGCAGCTTGAAGCCAACTAGCGGGGCCCTCTACGAGCAGTACTTC. Its protein is CASSLKPTSGALYEQYF.

In its sample, this clone was seen once. This rearrangement joins TRBV11-2 to TRBJ2-1, with 13 nucleotides matching TRBD2. CDR1 is SGHAT and CDR2 is FQNNGV in the germline V gene. The junction had 7 bases not matched to a gene; V was cut back by 5 bases and J by 6 bases. The CDR3 loop spans 16 amino acids. The CDR3 nucleotides are TGTGCCAGCAGCCCCCTGGGACTAGCGGGGACCAATGAGCAGTTCTTC. Translated, it gives CASSPLGLAGTNEQFF.

This sequence joins TRBV5-4 and TRBJ1-6; D possibly corresponds to TRBD1 (6 bases). Deletions cut 3 bases from V and 9 bases from J, with 16 bases between. Looked up from germline, CDR1 is SGHNT and CDR2 is YYREEE (reference sequence). The CDR3 is made up of 15 amino acids. CDR3 amino acids: CASSSVGGLLSPLHF. CDR3 DNA sequence: TGTGCCAGCAGCTCCGTCGGGGGCCTACTTTCACCCCTCCACTTT. Supplemented by reference TRBV5-4 and TRBJ1-6, the full variable domain reads ETGVTQSPTHLIKTRGQQVTLRCSSQSGHNTVSWYQQALGQGPQFIFQYYREEENGRGNFPPRFSGLQFPNYSSELNVNALELDDSALYLCASSSVGGLLSPLHFGNGTRLTVT.

The chain uses TRBV7-9 and TRBJ1-2; 10 positions agree with TRBD1. V lost 2 bases to trimming and J lost 8 bases; unmatched junction nucleotides: 11. The CDR3 totals 16 residues. The V gene's germline CDR1 is SEHNR and CDR2 FQNEAQ (reference sequence). The CDR3 is CASSLNEKTGGRGYTF. CDR3 nucleotide sequence: TGTGCCAGCAGCTTAAATGAGAAGACAGGGGGCAGGGGCTACACCTTC.

The J gene is TRBJ2-5, the V gene TRBV21-1. TRBV21-1 is termed a pseudogene. The CDR3 is 16 amino acids. The CDR3 reads CASSPSWGDIQETQYF. CDR3 bases: TGTGCCAGCAGCCCTAGTTGGGGGGACATTCAAGAGACCCAGTACTTC.

The J gene is TRBJ2-7, the V gene TRBV2; 9 bases agree with TRBD1. CDR3 size: 14 residues. After removal of 9 bases from V and 4 bases from J, the junction contained 10 bases not matched to a gene. Germline lookup yields CDR1 SNHLY and CDR2 FYNNEI. CDR3 sequence: CASQSTGGMYEQYF. CDR3 sequence (DNA): TGTGCCAGTCAAAGCACAGGGGGCATGTACGAGCAGTACTTC.

The chain joins TRBV18 to TRBJ2-5; 8 bases align to TRBD1. The trim removed 6 bases at V and 4 bases at J, leaving 10 bases unmatched. Germline V CDR1 and CDR2: KGHSH, LQKENI. The CDR3 is made up of 15 amino acids. In DNA, the CDR3 is TGTGCCAGCTCCGAACGGACAGGGATAGGAGAGACCCAGTACTTC. Protein sequence: CASSERTGIGETQYF.

V and J are TRBV7-9 and TRBJ2-3; 8 nucleotides match TRBD1. The germline V gene has CDR1 SEHNR and CDR2 FQNEAQ (reference sequence). Germline trimming cut 5 bases from V and 5 bases from J; bases unmatched to any gene: 3. This CDR3 spans 13 amino acids. CDR3 in DNA: TGTGCCAGCAGCCAAACAGGGGGAGATACGCAGTATTTT. Translated: CASSQTGGDTQYF.

The chain joins TRBV2 to TRBJ2-5; TRBD2 aligns across 11 bases. Germline-derived CDR1 and CDR2 are SNHLY and FYNNEI. The CDR3 has 13 residues. V shed 5 bases and J 6 bases; nucleotides not matched to a gene: 2. The DNA of the CDR3 is TGTGCCAGCAGTCTAGCGGGGGGTCAGACCCAGTACTTC. Translation: CASSLAGGQTQYF. The full variable domain, rest sourced from reference TRBV2 and TRBJ2-5, is EPEVTQTPSHQVTQMGQEVILRCVPISNHLYFYWYRQILGQKVEFLVSFYNNEISEKSEIFDDQFSVERPDGSNFTLKIRSTKLEDSAMYFCASSLAGGQTQYFGPGTRLLVL.

This clone was observed once. The rearrangement links TRBV20-1 to TRBJ2-5; TRBD2 matches 8 bases. Trimming cost V 4 bases and J 12 bases; bases outside gene matches: 7. The CDR3 spans 11 residues. Per germline, CDR1 DFQATT and CDR2 SNEGSKA (reference sequence). CDR3 protein: CSAISGGLKYF. Written as DNA, the CDR3 is TGCAGTGCTATATCGGGGGGGCTAAAGTACTTC.

This sequence joins TRBV14 and TRBJ2-5, with a tentative D call TRBD2 (6 bases). The CDR3 sequence is 15 residues long. Trimming removed 0 bases at V and 1 base at J, with 9 bases between. Germline V gene lookup returns CDR1 SGHDN and CDR2 FVKESK. CDR3 DNA sequence: TGTGCCAGCAGCCAAGATCACGGGGGCCAAGAGACCCAGTACTTC. It is translated as CASSQDHGGQETQYF.

The J gene is TRBJ1-1, the V gene TRBV11-3; 7 bases agree with TRBD1. The germline V gene has CDR1 SGHNT and CDR2 YENEEA. The CDR3 covers 14 residues. V was clipped by 3 bases and J by 1 base; unmatched bases: 2. The CDR3 sequence is CASSLGQSNTEAFF. The DNA of the CDR3 is TGTGCCAGCAGCTTGGGACAGTCGAACACTGAAGCTTTCTTT.

The chain is built from TRBV7-2 and TRBJ1-2; D not certain. Germline CDR1 is SGHTA and CDR2 is FQGNSA. V was shortened by 11 bases and J by 1 base, with 5 bases between the two germline ends. The CDR3 contains 10 residues. The CDR3 sequence: CASGNYGYTF. The CDR3 nucleotides read TGTGCCTCCGGTAACTATGGCTACACCTTC.

With regard to this clone: Other DNA variants within this sample encode the same CDR3. This sequence joins TRBV5-6 and TRBJ2-2; possible D gene TRBD2, 6 bases. This CDR3 region has 16 residues. Germline V CDR1 and CDR2: SGHDT, YYEEEE. Between the trimmed V and J ends, which lost 4 bases and 0 bases, there was a span of 13 bases. The CDR3 DNA reads TGTGCCAGCAGCCTGGGACTGGCTGCGAACACCGGGGAGCTGTTTTTT. Translation gives CASSLGLAANTGELFF.

This clone occurred once. The chain links TRBV5-1 to TRBJ2-1; 15 nucleotides match TRBD2. CDR1 is SGHRS and CDR2 is YFSETQ in the germline V gene. The J segment lost 4 bases and the V segment lost 3 bases, leaving 11 bases of the junction unmatched. There are 19 residues in the CDR3. The CDR3 DNA is TGCGCCAGCAGCTGGGCACCGGGACTAGCGGGGGGCCAATACAATGAGCAGTTCTTC. Translated, it gives CASSWAPGLAGGQYNEQFF.

This clone appeared once. The chain couples TRBV6-1 to TRBJ2-5, with TRBD2 matching 9 bases. The CDR3 runs 14 residues. The V and J ends lost 8 bases and 4 bases, in that order; junction bases with no gene match: 8. CDR1 is MNHNS, CDR2 SASEGT, per germline. The DNA for the CDR3 is TGTGCCAGCGGAGTAGCGGGAGTCCCAGAGACCCAGTACTTC. Encoded protein: CASGVAGVPETQYF.

About this clone: In the same sample, other DNA sequences code for this CDR3. The CDR3 region is CAWSVRRGAYNEQFF. CDR3 in DNA: TGTGCCTGGAGTGTACGTAGGGGAGCGTACAATGAGCAGTTCTTC. V usage is TRBV30 and J usage is TRBJ2-1; D possibly uses TRBD1 or TRBD2 (5 bases each). Per the germline V gene, CDR1 is GTSNPN and CDR2 is SVGIG (reference sequence). Trimming cost V 0 bases and J 4 bases, with 13 bases left between them. There are 15 residues in the CDR3.

This chain uses TRBV19 with TRBJ1-2; possibly TRBD1 for D (5 bases). Trimming removed 2 bases at V and 5 bases at J, with 15 bases between. Per the germline V gene, CDR1 is LNHDA and CDR2 is SQIVND (reference sequence). This CDR3 region has 15 residues. The chain's CDR3 is CASSIITGGAYGYTF. The DNA for the CDR3 is TGTGCCAGTAGTATAATAACAGGAGGGGCGTATGGCTACACCTTC. Complete variable domain (other parts from reference TRBV19 and TRBJ1-2): DGGITQSPKYLFRKEGQNVTLSCEQNLNHDAMYWYRQDPGQGLRLIYYSQIVNDFQKGDIAEGYSVSREKKESFPLTVTSAQKNPTAFYLCASSIITGGAYGYTFGSGTRLTVV.

The chain couples TRBV28 to TRBJ2-7, with TRBD2 matching 8 bases. J lost 2 bases, V lost 7 bases, and 10 bases had no gene match. The CDR3 is made up of 15 amino acids. Germline CDR1 and CDR2: MDHEN and SYDVKM. The CDR3 sequence is CASNALAGSAYEQYF. CDR3 nucleotide sequence: TGTGCCAGCAATGCCTTAGCGGGGTCCGCCTACGAGCAGTACTTC.

The V call is TRBV18, the J call TRBJ2-3; no reliable D call. Trimming took 4 bases from V and 0 from J, leaving 17 bases between them. Germline V gene data show CDR1 as KGHSH and CDR2 as LQKENI. CDR3 length: 17 residues. DNA for the CDR3: TGTGCCAGCTCACGGAAGGACCGAACCCTTAGCACAGATACGCAGTATTTT. As protein: CASSRKDRTLSTDTQYF.

The rearrangement uses TRBV10-3 and TRBJ2-1; perhaps TRBD1 as D (5 bases). The V gene's germline CDR1 is ENHRY and CDR2 SYGVKD. The CDR3 is 16 amino acids. V lost 4 bases and J lost 2, with 15 bases in between. The CDR3 region is CAISGSDRHTYNEQFF. CDR3 bases: TGTGCCATCAGTGGCTCAGACAGACACACCTACAATGAGCAGTTCTTC.

The gene calls are TRBV21-1 and TRBJ2-3; the table calls TRBD2, which could not be checked here. TRBV21-1 is a recognized pseudogene. The CDR3 totals 19 residues. In DNA, the CDR3 is TGTGCCAGCAGCAAACTTTGGACTAGCGGGGGGCCCAGCACAGATACGCAGTATTTT. Protein product: CASSKLWTSGGPSTDTQYF.

The V gene is TRBV7-2, the J gene TRBJ2-1; either TRBD1 or TRBD2 may fit D (5 bases each). Trimming left V 3 bases short and J 14 bases short, with 17 bases between. CDR1 and CDR2 (germline): SGHTA, FQGNSA. CDR3 length: 13 amino acids. CDR3: CASSLGVDEREFF. CDR3 nucleotide sequence: TGTGCCAGCAGCTTGGGGGTAGATGAGAGGGAGTTCTTC.